What follows are 28 T cell receptor beta chains derived from one specimen sequenced in a study of blood T cell repertoires in COVID-19. Here immunoSEQ multiplex PCR was the method, and the copy in TCRdb shows in-frame clones only, minus some. The profile shows about 170,000 clones, approximately 86% of them singletons. The sequencing input was peripheral blood. Every receptor here comes from a woman of 80 years or more with active or convalescent COVID-19.

This chain links TRBV2 with TRBJ1-5; TRBD1 matches at 7 bases. The germline gives CDR1 SNHLY, CDR2 FYNNEI. V was pared by 6 bases and J by 5 bases, with 4 bases of the junction left unmatched. The CDR3 extends over 13 amino acids. The CDR3 coding sequence is TGTGCCAGCAGAGTCGACAGGGATCAGCCCCAGCATTTT. Residues: CASRVDRDQPQHF.

This chain links TRBV7-9 with TRBJ2-7; D remains unclear. Germline V gives CDR1 SEHNR, CDR2 FQNEAQ (reference sequence). The CDR3 is 12 residues long. Trimming pared 5 bases from V and 2 bases from J, leaving 7 bases between. The CDR3 sequence is CASSPVPYEQYF. The CDR3 DNA reads as TGTGCCAGCAGCCCAGTCCCCTACGAGCAGTACTTC.

V is TRBV5-1 and J is TRBJ2-3; 10 bases match TRBD2. The CDR3 length is 16 residues. CDR1 is SGHRS and CDR2 is YFSETQ in the germline V gene. With 2 bases clipped from V and 0 bases from J, the junction kept 3 bases outside the gene matches. The CDR3 spells CASSFALAGSTDTQYF. The CDR3 DNA reads as TGCGCCAGCAGCTTCGCACTAGCGGGGAGCACAGATACGCAGTATTTT.

V is TRBV5-4 and J is TRBJ2-1; 12 bases align to TRBD2. V shed 6 bases, J shed 0 bases, and the junction held 4 bases outside the gene matches. The CDR3 has 16 residues. CDR1 and CDR2 from the germline V gene are SGHNT and YYREEE (reference sequence). CDR3 DNA sequence: TGTGCCAGCACCCGGACTAGCGGGATCTCCTACAATGAGCAGTTCTTC. Translation: CASTRTSGISYNEQFF.

The chain combines TRBV28 with TRBJ2-7; D is undetermined. Trimming removed 5 bases at V and 6 bases at J, with 8 bases between. Germline loops: CDR1 MDHEN, CDR2 SYDVKM. CDR3 size: 11 residues. The CDR3 spells CASSGRGEQYF. The CDR3 nucleotides read TGTGCCAGCAGTGGTAGAGGCGAGCAGTACTTC.

V gene TRBV18 combines with J gene TRBJ1-1; D possibly corresponds to TRBD1 (5 bases). The germline gives CDR1 KGHSH, CDR2 LQKENI. The CDR3 spans 14 residues. V lost 0 bases to trimming and J lost 7 bases, with 12 bases between them. The CDR3 DNA is TGTGCCAGCTCACCACCCCAGGGTTGGGGTGAAGCTTTCTTT. This encodes CASSPPQGWGEAFF.

Regarding this clone: One end of the junction varies from germline; a read error may be responsible. The CDR3 loop is CSARGGSSGGF. The CDR3 region has the DNA TGCAGTGCTAGAGGTGGGTCTAGCGGAGGCTTC. The chain recombines TRBV20-1 with TRBJ2-7, with 7 positions matching TRBD2. The length of the CDR3 is 11 residues. Per germline, CDR1 DFQATT and CDR2 SNEGSKA (reference sequence).

The rearrangement links TRBV28 to TRBJ1-5; D is undetermined. In germline, CDR1 is MDHEN, CDR2 SYDVKM. The CDR3 is 11 residues long. V was pared by 5 bases and J by 5 bases, with 4 bases between. Here the CDR3 reads CASSQYQPQHF. In DNA form, the CDR3 reads TGTGCCAGCAGTCAGTATCAGCCCCAGCATTTT.

This chain joins TRBV5-4 and TRBJ1-6, with D perhaps matching TRBD1 (5 bases). V was clipped by 0 bases and J by 10 bases, with 14 bases between them. This CDR3 has 15 residues. Germline CDR1 is SGHNT and CDR2 is YYREEE (reference sequence). This chain's CDR3 is CASSLDQGLGSPLHF. The CDR3 DNA reads as TGTGCCAGCAGCTTGGATCAGGGTTTAGGATCACCCCTCCACTTT.

This chain joins TRBV2 and TRBJ1-5; D is ambiguous. V lost 2 bases to trimming and J lost 3 bases, with 11 bases between them. The germline V gene has CDR1 SNHLY and CDR2 FYNNEI. The CDR3 extends over 15 amino acids. The CDR3 sequence is CASSEYEVTNQPQHF. Here the CDR3 DNA reads TGTGCCAGCAGTGAATATGAGGTAACCAATCAGCCCCAGCATTTT.

The rearrangement links TRBV4-1 to TRBJ1-2, with D perhaps matching TRBD1 (6 bases). The CDR3 loop spans 15 amino acids. V was cut by 1 base and J by 0 bases, with 9 bases left in between. From germline, CDR1 is MGHRA and CDR2 YSYEKL. The CDR3 DNA reads TGCGCCAGCAGCCAAGGAGGGGGATCTAACTATGGCTACACCTTC. Amino acid sequence: CASSQGGGSNYGYTF.

V usage is TRBV27 and J usage is TRBJ1-4; 9 bases are shared with TRBD1. CDR1 MNHEY and CDR2 SMNVEV come from the germline V gene (reference sequence). J lost 7 bases, V lost 4 bases, and 7 bases had no gene match. This CDR3 comprises 15 residues. Written as DNA, the CDR3 is TGTGCCAGCAGTTCCTGGACAGGGGCCTCTGAAAAACTGTTTTTT. Its protein product is CASSSWTGASEKLFF.

This chain links TRBV19 with TRBJ2-7; D possibly corresponds to TRBD2 (6 bases). This CDR3 has 13 residues. Germline V gene lookup returns CDR1 LNHDA and CDR2 SQIVND (reference sequence). V lost 3 bases, J lost 7 bases, and 13 bases lay in between. This CDR3 is CASSISGSREQYF. DNA of the CDR3: TGTGCCAGTAGTATCTCCGGGAGCCGGGAGCAGTACTTC.

This sequence joins TRBV4-1 and TRBJ1-5; weak D call: TRBD1 (5 bases). Per germline, CDR1 MGHRA and CDR2 YSYEKL. The V end lost 6 bases, the J end lost 2 bases, and 14 bases lay between the germline ends. The CDR3 extends over 15 amino acids. CDR3 nucleotide sequence: TGCGCCAGCAGACAGGAAAGCGTTGGCAATCAGCCCCAGCATTTT. Its translation: CASRQESVGNQPQHF.

DNA of the CDR3: TGTGCCAGCAGCCCCGGGACTAGCGGGGGGTCCGAGCAGTTCTTC. Translated: CASSPGTSGGSEQFF. The chain joins TRBV9 to TRBJ2-1; TRBD2 aligns across 15 bases. The CDR3 runs to 15 residues. Germline CDR1 is SGDLS and CDR2 is YYNGEE. The trim removed 4 bases at V and 10 bases at J, leaving 6 bases unmatched.

The chain recombines TRBV9 with TRBJ2-1, with a possible D match to TRBD2 (5 bases). The CDR3 consists of 15 residues. Germline CDR1 reads SGDLS; CDR2 reads YYNGEE. V lost 3 bases and J 2 bases, leaving 12 bases between the germline ends. CDR3 coding DNA: TGTGCCAGCAGCGATCGGGGAGATGCCTACAATGAGCAGTTCTTC. Its protein is CASSDRGDAYNEQFF.

V gene TRBV6-4 combines with J gene TRBJ2-2; TRBD1 is a possible D gene (7 bases). This CDR3 comprises 16 residues. Germline assignment: CDR1 MRHNA and CDR2 SNTAGT. V shed 6 bases and J shed 4 bases, with 18 bases lying between them. Here the CDR3 reads CASSPDREVSTGELFF. CDR3 DNA: TGTGCCAGCAGCCCAGACAGGGAGGTTAGCACCGGGGAGCTGTTTTTT.

V and J are TRBV21-1 and TRBJ2-7; the D call TRBD1 from the table was never checked on the DNA. TRBV21-1 has pseudogene status. The CDR3 spans 17 residues. CDR3 amino acids: CASPLQEKKLQTYEQYF. The CDR3 coding sequence is TGTGCCAGCCCGCTCCAGGAAAAAAAATTACAAACCTACGAGCAGTACTTC.

The chain employs TRBV5-1 and TRBJ1-1; D unresolved. Germline CDR1 and CDR2: SGHRS and YFSETQ. There are 15 residues in the CDR3. V lost 0 bases and J lost 0, with 9 bases in between. CDR3 sequence reads: CASSLVEGVNTEAFF. Written as DNA, the CDR3 is TGCGCCAGCAGCTTGGTCGAGGGCGTGAACACTGAAGCTTTCTTT. The whole variable domain, filled in from reference TRBV5-1 and TRBJ1-1, reads KAGVTQTPRYLIKTRGQQVTLSCSPISGHRSVSWYQQTPGQGLQFLFEYFSETQRNKGNFPGRFSGRQFSNSRSEMNVSTLELGDSALYLCASSLVEGVNTEAFFGQGTRLTVV.

The V and J genes are TRBV19 and TRBJ2-7, with 9 bases identical to TRBD2. This CDR3 region has 14 residues. Trimming cost V 5 bases and J 3 bases; bases outside gene matches: 5. In germline, CDR1 is LNHDA, CDR2 SQIVND (reference sequence). CDR3: CASSVSGSSYEQYF. The CDR3 DNA sequence: TGTGCCAGTAGTGTTAGCGGGAGTAGCTACGAGCAGTACTTC.

The chain uses TRBV24-1 and TRBJ1-5; TRBD1 agrees at 8 bases. J lost 7 bases, V lost 5 bases, and 9 bases had no gene match. CDR1 is KGHDR, CDR2 SFDVKD, per germline. This CDR3 is built from 15 residues. The CDR3: CATSVGTGLDQPQHF. CDR3 in DNA: TGTGCCACCAGTGTTGGGACAGGTCTCGACCAGCCCCAGCATTTT.

In this sample, this clone turned up a few times. V is TRBV5-5 and J is TRBJ2-2; 9 bases map to TRBD1. The ends lost 4 bases at V and 8 bases at J; junction bases unmatched: 9. Germline V gives CDR1 SGHKS, CDR2 YYEKEE (reference sequence). This CDR3 is 15 amino acids long. CDR3 in DNA: TGTGCCAGCAGCCGAGCCGGGACAGGGCTAGGGGAGCTGTTTTTT. The encoded protein is CASSRAGTGLGELFF.

This chain connects TRBV9 to TRBJ1-2; 7 bases map to TRBD1. Losses at the gene ends were 2 bases for V and 2 bases for J; bases not matched to a gene: 3. The CDR3 loop spans 14 amino acids. Germline V CDR1 and CDR2: SGDLS, YYNGEE. The CDR3 region has the DNA TGTGCCAGCAGCGTGGCGGGACAGAACTATGGCTACACCTTC. Protein product: CASSVAGQNYGYTF.

The gene calls are TRBV5-1 and TRBJ2-7; 7 bases map to TRBD2. Trimming cost V 1 base and J 4 bases; bases outside gene matches: 11. CDR1 and CDR2 from the germline V gene are SGHRS and YFSETQ. The CDR3 loop spans 16 amino acids. The CDR3 nucleotides read TGCGCCAGCAGCTTGCTTTTCCAGCGGGGTATTTACGAGCAGTACTTC. Encoded protein: CASSLLFQRGIYEQYF.

This chain links TRBV2 with TRBJ2-1, with TRBD2 as a possible D gene (5 bases). The V gene lost 2 bases and the J gene lost 5 bases, with 13 bases spanning the gap. There are 15 residues in the CDR3. Germline V gene lookup returns CDR1 SNHLY and CDR2 FYNNEI. DNA for the CDR3: TGTGCCAGCAGTGAACCGGACTCAATTAACAATGAGCAGTTCTTC. Translating gives CASSEPDSINNEQFF.

This clone has just one count. The V gene is TRBV19, the J gene TRBJ2-2; a possible D gene is TRBD2 (5 bases). Germline V gives CDR1 LNHDA, CDR2 SQIVND (reference sequence). CDR3 length: 17 amino acids. Trimming took 9 bases from V and 2 from J, leaving 22 bases between them. The chain's CDR3 is CASAVEASGDNTGELFF. CDR3 bases: TGTGCCAGCGCGGTGGAGGCCAGCGGAGACAACACCGGGGAGCTGTTTTTT.

The chain uses TRBV9 and TRBJ2-1, with 9 bases that match TRBD2. Germline V gene data show CDR1 as SGDLS and CDR2 as YYNGEE. The CDR3 has 16 residues. V lost 3 bases and J lost 7; bases outside the gene matches: 11. For the CDR3, the DNA is TGTGCCAGCAGCGACGGGACTAGCTCCTACGAGAATGAGCAGTTCTTC. Its protein is CASSDGTSSYENEQFF.

This clone was counted a single time. The chain is built from TRBV12-5 and TRBJ1-2; 9 nucleotides line up with TRBD1. This CDR3 region has 14 residues. Germline CDR1 and CDR2: LGHNT and FRNRAP. V trimming: 1 base; J trimming: 7 bases; junction bases outside the gene matches: 4. CDR3 amino acids: CASGLDTGGGGYTF. The CDR3, as DNA: TGTGCTAGTGGTTTGGATACAGGGGGCGGTGGCTACACCTTC. Full variable domain (remainder filled in from reference TRBV12-5 and TRBJ1-2): DARVTQTPRHKVTEMGQEVTMRCQPILGHNTVFWYRQTMMQGLELLAYFRNRAPLDDSGMPKDRFSAEMPDATLATLKIQPSEPRDSAVYFCASGLDTGGGGYTFGSGTRLTVV.